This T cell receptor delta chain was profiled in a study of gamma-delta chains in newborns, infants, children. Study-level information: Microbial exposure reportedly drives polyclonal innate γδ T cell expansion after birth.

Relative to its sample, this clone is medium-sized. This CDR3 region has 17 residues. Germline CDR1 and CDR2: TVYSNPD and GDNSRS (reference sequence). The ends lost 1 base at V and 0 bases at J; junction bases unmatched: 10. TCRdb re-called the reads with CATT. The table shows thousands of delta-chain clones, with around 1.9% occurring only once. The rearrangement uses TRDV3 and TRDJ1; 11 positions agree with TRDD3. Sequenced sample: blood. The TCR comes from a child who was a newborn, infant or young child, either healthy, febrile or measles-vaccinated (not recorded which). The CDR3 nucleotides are TGTGCCTTTACCGGACTGGGGGATAGGAGGTACACCGATAAACTCATCTTT. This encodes CAFTGLGDRRYTDKLIF.